Detailed here is one T cell receptor beta chain. The data are from a study of T cells in Graves' hyperthyroidism and ophthalmopathy. Authors of the study amplified TCR beta CDR3 regions from RNA transcripts. The TCR CDR3 was amplified in a first-round RT-PCR using the HTBI primer set. TCRdb used MiXCR to reprocess the multiplex PCR reads, holding one entry per CDR3 protein. The table includes 500,000 to 650,000 distinct CDR3 sequences, about 20% detected once. Trimming left V 4 bases short and J 7 bases short, with 14 bases between. This CDR3 contains 14 residues. Germline CDR1 LGHDT, CDR2 YNNKEL (reference sequence).

This TCR came from a man aged 40-49 years with Graves' ophthalmopathy. The chain couples TRBV3-1 to TRBJ1-5; D remains unclear. The sample taken for sequencing was blood. The CDR3, as DNA: TGTGCCAGCAGCCCCGGGAACCAGATCCAGCCCCAGCATTTT. This sequence encodes CASSPGNQIQPQHF. Using reference TRBV3-1 and TRBJ1-5 for the parts outside the CDR3, the full variable domain is DTAVSQTPKYLVTQMGNDKSIKCEQNLGHDTMYWYKQDSKKFLKIMFSYNNKELIINETVPNRFSPKSPDKAHLNLHINSLELGDSAVYFCASSPGNQIQPQHFGDGTRLSIL.